Described below is a single T cell receptor (beta chain) sequence and its context. Its specificity is unknown. Cultured CD4+ T cells had their DNA profiled by the Oncomine TCR Beta short-read assay. Researchers extracted genomic DNA from CD4+ T cells that had been cultured. One entry per CDR3 protein results from TCRdb running MiXCR on the PCR reads. This repertoire shows some 10,000 distinct CDR3 sequences, roughly 45% found once; its top ten account for approximately 13%. The CDR3 consists of 15 residues. With 4 bases clipped from V and 4 bases from J, the junction kept 7 bases outside the gene matches. The germline V gene encodes CDR1 SGHTA and CDR2 FQGNSA. These data come from a study of vaccination and CD4 T cells after COVID-19. Across the study: Drawing of post-COVID samples took place a median about 100 days after diagnosis (range 35 to 161). The cells were exposed to overlapping spike peptides originating from SARS-CoV-2, HCoV-NL63, HCoV-OC43 and HCoV-229E for stimulation.

Treatment indicated: roughly nine-day PBMC culture with coronavirus spike peptide pools or control peptides (ViraFEST assay). Samples of CD4+ T cells were obtained from the unexposed donor before the COVID-19 pandemic (2011-2018). Cells permitting, SARS-CoV-2 S/N and four cold-coronavirus spikes were tested on unexposed-donor CD4+ T cells. The study's findings and limits: The study found median SARS-CoV-2-reactive clonotypes rising from 21 to 38, not significantly.

Sequencing was done on a sample of CD4+ T cells from blood, cultured in vitro. This TCR was recovered from a human donor in good health. The chain uses TRBV7-2 and TRBJ1-5; 7 bases agree with TRBD1. CDR3 in amino acids: CASSSAGTVNQPQHF. As DNA, the CDR3 is TGTGCCAGCAGCTCCGCCGGGACAGTAAATCAGCCCCAGCATTTT.